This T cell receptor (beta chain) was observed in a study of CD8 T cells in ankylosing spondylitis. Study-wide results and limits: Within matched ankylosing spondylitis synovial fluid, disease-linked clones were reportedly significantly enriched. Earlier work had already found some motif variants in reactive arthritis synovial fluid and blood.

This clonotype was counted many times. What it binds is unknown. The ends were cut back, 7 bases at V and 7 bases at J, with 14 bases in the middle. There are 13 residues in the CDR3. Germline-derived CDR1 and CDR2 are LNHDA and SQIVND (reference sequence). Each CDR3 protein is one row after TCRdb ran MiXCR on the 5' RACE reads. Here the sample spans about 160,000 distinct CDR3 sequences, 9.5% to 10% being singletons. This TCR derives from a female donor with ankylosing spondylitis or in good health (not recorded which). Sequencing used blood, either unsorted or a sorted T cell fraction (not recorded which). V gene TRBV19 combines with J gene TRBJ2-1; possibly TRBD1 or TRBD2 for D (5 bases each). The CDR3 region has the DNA TGTGCCAGTACCCCCACGAGGGGAAATGAGCAGTTCTTC. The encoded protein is CASTPTRGNEQFF.